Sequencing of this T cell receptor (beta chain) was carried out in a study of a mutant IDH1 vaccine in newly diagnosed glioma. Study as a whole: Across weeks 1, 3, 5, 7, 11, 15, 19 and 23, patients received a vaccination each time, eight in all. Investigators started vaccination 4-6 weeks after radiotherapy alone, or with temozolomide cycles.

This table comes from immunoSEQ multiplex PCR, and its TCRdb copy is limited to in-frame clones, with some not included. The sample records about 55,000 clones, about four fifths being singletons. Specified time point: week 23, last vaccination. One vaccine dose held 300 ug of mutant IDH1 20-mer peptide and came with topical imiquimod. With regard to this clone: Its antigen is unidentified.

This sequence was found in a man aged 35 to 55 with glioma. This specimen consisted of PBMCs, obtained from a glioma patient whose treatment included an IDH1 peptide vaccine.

In DNA, the CDR3 is TGTGCCAGCAGCTTAACATTTAGTAGAGGGGGTTCACCCCTCCACTTT. Translating it yields CASSLTFSRGGSPLHF. The chain couples TRBV7-2 to TRBJ1-6; D is perhaps TRBD1 (6 bases). V lost 2 bases to trimming and J lost 9 bases, with 17 bases between them. Germline V gene lookup returns CDR1 SGHTA and CDR2 FQGNSA. The CDR3 is made up of 16 amino acids.